This record looks at one TCR beta chain sequence and its context. The data were obtained in a study of blood T cell repertoires in COVID-19. V gave up 5 bases and J gave up 2 bases, with 16 bases separating them. CDR1 GTSNPN and CDR2 SVGIG come from the germline V gene (reference sequence). The CDR3 contains 14 residues. TCRdb's copy holds only in-frame clones and misses some; the assay was immunoSEQ multiplex PCR. The data hold around 230,000 clones, with 65% to 90% observed a single time. Source material: peripheral blood. The rearrangement uses TRBV30 and TRBJ2-7, with D maybe TRBD1 (5 bases). The receptor comes from a man aged 45-65 years with COVID-19, enrolled during active disease. The CDR3 nucleotides read TGTGCCTGGGCGTGGACAACCGGGCCCTACGAGCAGTACTTC. This sequence encodes CAWAWTTGPYEQYF.